This paragraph covers one T cell receptor beta chain sequence. Its antigen is not known. Produced via immunoSEQ multiplex PCR; TCRdb's table is partial and in-frame only. The table has under 200,000 clones, approximately 93% seen once. Germline V gene data show CDR1 as SNHLY and CDR2 as FYNNEI. The CDR3 is made up of 15 amino acids. The V end was cut by 3 bases, the J end by 2 bases, with 12 bases between. This record belongs to a study of T cell responses to AZD1222 COVID-19 vaccine. Study-wide background: Second-dose groups at about 4 or about 12 weeks were pooled.

Regarding the study as a whole: Repertoires in all cases were sampled only once the peak T cell response had passed. Only five or six people who got AZD1222 tested seropositive at baseline.

Here the sequenced sample was peripheral blood, taken on day 0 of AZD1222 vaccination. This sequence joins TRBV2 and TRBJ2-3, with D possibly matching TRBD2 (6 bases). This TCR derives from an adult in good health. The CDR3 nucleotides are TGTGCCAGCAGTGACGGCGGGATTAACACAGATACGCAGTATTTT. Translation gives CASSDGGINTDTQYF. The whole variable domain, remainder taken from reference TRBV2 and TRBJ2-3, is EPEVTQTPSHQVTQMGQEVILRCVPISNHLYFYWYRQILGQKVEFLVSFYNNEISEKSEIFDDQFSVERPDGSNFTLKIRSTKLEDSAMYFCASSDGGINTDTQYFGPGTRLTVL.